These 14 T cell receptor beta chains originate from one sample sequenced in a study of regulatory T cells in long-lasting Graves disease. As for time point: persistent/refractory GD, antithyroid drugs over 5 years with positive TRAb. Preparation of the TCR library used RNA extracted from PBMCs. Construction of TCR beta libraries relied on iRepertoire HTBI primers and on Arm-PCR targeting CDR3 regions. TCRdb re-called the multiplex PCR reads with MiXCR, one entry per CDR3 protein. Of under 500,000 distinct CDR3 sequences in the sample, roughly 20% were seen once. Specimen: peripheral blood mononuclear cells (PBMCs), collected when the disease was refractory, from a patient treated with antithyroid drugs. Source of these receptors: a female donor with Graves disease.

The V call is TRBV18, the J call TRBJ1-2; TRBD1 is a possible D gene (6 bases). The CDR3 spans 12 residues. CDR1 KGHSH and CDR2 LQKENI come from the germline V gene. V was clipped by 4 bases and J by 9 bases, with 12 bases between them. The CDR3, as DNA: TGTGCCAGCTCACTCAGCGGGGACAGCTACACCTTC. This translates into CASSLSGDSYTF.

The genes are TRBV5-6 and TRBJ1-5; no definite D call. The germline V and J ends were trimmed by 0 bases and 3 bases, with 13 bases remaining between them. CDR3 length: 16 amino acids. Germline V gene sequence: CDR1 SGHDT, CDR2 YYEEEE. The CDR3 coding sequence is TGTGCCAGCAGCTTGGCCCGAGGACGGAACAATCAGCCCCAGCATTTT. Translation: CASSLARGRNNQPQHF. Together with reference TRBV5-6 and TRBJ1-5, the CDR3 gives the full variable domain: DAGVTQSPTHLIKTRGQQVTLRCSPKSGHDTVSWYQQALGQGPQFIFQYYEEEERQRGNFPDRFSGHQFPNYSSELNVNALLLGDSALYLCASSLARGRNNQPQHFGDGTRLSIL.

About this clonotype itself: A much more abundant neighbour one base away suggests this may be a read error. CDR3 sequence: CTSSPSGQEQETQYF. CDR3 nucleotide sequence: TGTACCAGCAGCCCATCGGGACAGGAACAAGAGACCCAGTACTTC. The gene calls are TRBV11-2 and TRBJ2-5, with 8 bases matching TRBD1. This CDR3 comprises 15 residues. CDR1 is SGHAT, CDR2 FQNNGV, per germline.

This clonotype has ten or more counts. This chain joins TRBV5-6 and TRBJ2-7; maybe TRBD1 (5 bases). The CDR3 sequence is 16 residues long. The germline gives CDR1 SGHDT, CDR2 YYEEEE. The V end lost 3 bases, the J end lost 0 bases, and 16 bases lay between the germline ends. The CDR3 spells CASSYAPDRASYEQYF. Here the CDR3 DNA reads TGTGCCAGCAGCTACGCACCCGACAGAGCCTCCTACGAGCAGTACTTC.

This chain joins TRBV20-1 and TRBJ2-2, with 8 bases aligning to TRBD2. The V and J ends lost 2 bases and 4 bases, in that order; junction bases with no gene match: 6. From germline, CDR1 is DFQATT and CDR2 SNEGSKA (reference sequence). The CDR3 extends over 15 amino acids. The CDR3 here is CSARLREGLTGELFF. The CDR3 nucleotides read TGCAGTGCTAGACTTCGGGAGGGCCTCACCGGGGAGCTGTTTTTT.

The chain is built from TRBV9 and TRBJ2-5; D remains ambiguous. Germline V lookup: CDR1 SGDLS, CDR2 YYNGEE. V lost 0 bases and J 2 bases, leaving 11 bases between the germline ends. CDR3 length equals 15 residues. This CDR3 reads CASSVVGALQETQYF. In nucleotides, the CDR3 is TGTGCCAGCAGCGTAGTAGGTGCCCTACAAGAGACCCAGTACTTC.

This clonotype showed up many times. V and J are TRBV6-5 and TRBJ2-5; the D gene is possibly TRBD2 (5 bases). Per the germline V gene, CDR1 is MNHEY and CDR2 is SVGAGI. The V end was cut by 2 bases, the J end by 5 bases, with 9 bases between. The CDR3 is made up of 13 amino acids. CDR3 sequence: CASSYLTGETQYF. The CDR3 coding sequence is TGTGCCAGCAGTTACCTAACGGGGGAGACCCAGTACTTC.

This clonotype was detected many times. This chain joins TRBV28 and TRBJ1-3, with D possibly being TRBD1 (6 bases). The V gene's germline CDR1 is MDHEN and CDR2 SYDVKM. The V gene lost 5 bases and the J gene lost 4 bases, with 12 bases spanning the gap. This CDR3 is 14 amino acids long. As DNA, the CDR3 is TGTGCCAGCAGTCCACAGGGCCTCGGAAACACCATATATTTT. Protein product: CASSPQGLGNTIYF.

This clonotype was counted only a few times. A clone one base away is much larger, so this may be a read error. The chain carries TRBV11-2 and TRBJ1-2; D possibly corresponds to TRBD1 (6 bases). The CDR3 loop spans 12 amino acids. V was pared by 4 bases and J by 8 bases, with 11 bases between. In germline, CDR1 is SGHAT, CDR2 FQNNGV. CDR3 in amino acids: CASSSPGVGYTF. CDR3 bases: TGTGCCAGCAGCTCGCCAGGGGTCGGCTACACCTTC.

The V and J genes are TRBV19 and TRBJ1-2, with a tentative D call TRBD1 (5 bases). Trimming shortened V by 4 bases and J by 1 base, and 16 bases separated the two germline ends. The germline CDR1 and CDR2 sequences are LNHDA and SQIVND (reference sequence). The CDR3 totals 16 residues. CDR3 nucleotide sequence: TGTGCCAGTAGTACCGGGACGGACTATGTTAACTATGGCTACACCTTC. Translated, it gives CASSTGTDYVNYGYTF.

The rearrangement uses TRBV25-1 and TRBJ1-1, with D perhaps TRBD1 (6 bases). CDR1 and CDR2 (germline): MGHDK, SYGVNS. Trimming took off 7 bases at V and 2 bases at J, with 14 bases between the two ends. CDR3 length: 14 residues. CDR3 in DNA: TGTGCCAGCACCCCTACAGGGCCAAACACTGAAGCTTTCTTT. Translating it yields CASTPTGPNTEAFF.

This clonotype was picked up a small number of times. The chain recombines TRBV7-9 with TRBJ2-2; TRBD1 matches 7 bases. Germline CDR1 reads SEHNR; CDR2 reads FQNEAQ (reference sequence). This CDR3 has 15 residues. V lost 4 bases to trimming and J lost 2 bases; unmatched junction nucleotides: 4. The CDR3 bases are TGTGCCAGCAGCTCAAGGGACAGTAACACCGGGGAGCTGTTTTTT. Protein sequence: CASSSRDSNTGELFF.

This clonotype has at least ten counts. V and J are TRBV11-2 and TRBJ2-7; D perhaps matches TRBD1 (6 bases). Germline V gives CDR1 SGHAT, CDR2 FQNNGV. This CDR3 comprises 17 residues. V lost 5 bases and J 4 bases, leaving 24 bases between the germline ends. The CDR3 is CASSRSLGGAFLYEQYF. CDR3 coding DNA: TGTGCCAGCAGCCGCAGTTTAGGGGGAGCTTTTCTGTACGAGCAGTACTTC.

This clonotype was seen a handful of times. This chain uses TRBV7-2 with TRBJ2-7; D is possibly TRBD2 (7 bases). This CDR3 comprises 16 residues. Germline CDR1 reads SGHTA; CDR2 reads FQGNSA. V was cut by 2 bases and J by 3 bases, with 17 bases left in between. CDR3 residues: CASSLMGGLAVYEQYF. The CDR3 coding sequence is TGTGCCAGCAGCTTAATGGGGGGCCTAGCGGTCTACGAGCAGTACTTC.